This T cell receptor beta chain was observed in a study of cytomegalovirus exposure and HLA in healthy donors. Findings and caveats of the study: One variant, a missense change in DCLRE1C, was linked in a later analysis to TCR beta V- and J-gene trimming.

Researchers ran the PCR with 60 Vbeta and 13 Jbeta primers. Profiling relied on immunoSEQ multiplex PCR, and the TCRdb table lists in-frame clones only, not all of them. The table includes around 140,000 clones, roughly 9.6% detected once. Per the germline V gene, CDR1 is LNHDA and CDR2 is SQIVND (reference sequence). CDR3 size: 15 residues. Trimming removed 7 bases from V and 4 bases from J; junction bases left unmatched: 5. Comments on this clone: The target antigen is unknown.

Sequencing was carried out using PBMCs. The chain joins TRBV19 to TRBJ2-1, with 12 bases aligning to TRBD2. This sequence originates from a woman aged 40-49 years in good health and CMV-seropositive. The CDR3 coding sequence is TGTGCCAGTACGCGGACTAGCGGGGCATACAATGAGCAGTTCTTC. Residues: CASTRTSGAYNEQFF.